The clone carrying this T cell receptor beta chain appeared once. Antigen: not known. The data stem from a study of T cell repertoires in cytomegalovirus infection. Study overall: Through public TCR beta signatures, both CMV infection and matching HLA type were indicated. Study observations and caveats: The cumulative frequency of public TCR beta families identified carriers of CMV plus the relevant HLA.

The germline gives CDR1 SGDLS, CDR2 YYNGEE. Trimming shortened V by 0 bases and J by 4 bases, and 10 bases separated the two germline ends. The CDR3 contains 15 residues. TCRdb re-called the reads with MiXCR, one entry per CDR3 protein. The sample consists of 650,000 to 850,000 distinct CDR3 sequences, just under 30% of them appearing once. V usage is TRBV9 and J usage is TRBJ2-2; D is possibly TRBD1 (5 bases). The receptor comes from a human donor in good health (CMV status not recorded). Some clones in this sample may be carry-over from other donors' samples. The source was cultured CD8+ T cells from PBMCs, collected from culture after CMV antigen stimulation. This CDR3 is CASSVVDSPTGELFF. The DNA of the CDR3 is TGTGCCAGCAGCGTAGTAGACAGTCCCACCGGGGAGCTGTTTTTT.